By sample share, the clone carrying this T cell receptor (beta chain) is medium-sized. After constant-region reverse-primer amplification, full-length variable regions underwent semi-nested PCR with Nested Universal Primer A. In TCRdb, the 5' RACE reads were re-called with MiXCR into one record per CDR3 protein. The data show approximately 30,000 distinct CDR3 sequences, approximately 25% seen once. Memory CD4+ T cells were sorted as CD4+CD45RO+CD25- cells. The CDR3 extends over 16 amino acids. Germline CDR1 SQVTM, CDR2 ANQGSEA. V was clipped by 3 bases and J by 4 bases; unmatched bases: 12. Sequencing used memory CD4+ T cells sorted from blood. The subset is: memory CD4+ T cells, CD4+CD45RO+CD25-. The chain employs TRBV29-1 and TRBJ2-1; 7 positions match TRBD2. The TCR comes from a female donor with breast cancer. This CDR3 is CSVDQARPSGYNEQFF. CDR3 nucleotide sequence: TGCAGCGTTGACCAAGCGCGGCCTAGCGGATACAATGAGCAGTTCTTC.